Below are 5 T cell receptor beta chains sequenced from a single sample in a study of T cells in Graves' hyperthyroidism and ophthalmopathy. The source material, RNA transcripts, was used to amplify TCR beta CDR3 regions. RT-PCR in the first round (using the HTBI primer set) targeted the TCR CDR3. MiXCR, applied by TCRdb to the multiplex PCR reads, yields one record per CDR3 protein. The table includes about 500,000 distinct CDR3 sequences, roughly 14% detected once. Sequenced sample: blood. Every receptor here comes from a young woman with Graves' hyperthyroidism.

This clonotype was observed many times. The J gene is TRBJ1-6, the V gene TRBV3-1; a weak D match, TRBD1 (6 bases). V was clipped by 0 bases and J by 4 bases, with 10 bases between them. The CDR3 has 16 amino acids. From germline, CDR1 is LGHDT and CDR2 YNNKEL (reference sequence). The DNA of the CDR3 is TGTGCCAGCAGCCAAGACAGGGGCGCGTATAATTCACCCCTCCACTTT. Its translation is CASSQDRGAYNSPLHF.

The gene calls are TRBV15 and TRBJ2-1; a weak D match, TRBD1 (5 bases). Germline loops: CDR1 LNHNV, CDR2 YYDKDF (reference sequence). Between the trimmed V and J ends, which lost 3 bases and 10 bases, there was a span of 7 bases. The CDR3 runs 11 residues. CDR3 in DNA: TGTGCCACCAGCAGGTCAGGGGAGCAGTTCTTC. Translating it yields CATSRSGEQFF.

The rearrangement uses TRBV4-1 and TRBJ2-1; tentatively, D is TRBD1 (5 bases). Germline CDR1 reads MGHRA; CDR2 reads YSYEKL. The CDR3 runs to 16 residues. Trimming left V 0 bases short and J 7 bases short, with 16 bases between. Here the CDR3 reads CASSQDPRAMSNEQFF. The CDR3 DNA sequence: TGCGCCAGCAGCCAAGATCCCAGGGCCATGTCGAATGAGCAGTTCTTC.

This clonotype was detected ten times or more. The CDR3, as DNA: TGTGCCAGCTGTTATGGCTCTGGAAACACCATATATTTT. This encodes CASCYGSGNTIYF. V usage is TRBV3-1 and J usage is TRBJ1-3; no firm D call. Trimming took 8 bases from V and 0 from J, leaving 8 bases between them. From germline, CDR1 is LGHDT and CDR2 YNNKEL (reference sequence). This CDR3 contains 13 residues.

The genes are TRBV27 and TRBJ2-3, with 12 bases aligning to TRBD2. V gave up 1 base and J gave up 0 bases; unmatched junction bases: 20. In germline, CDR1 is MNHEY, CDR2 SMNVEV (reference sequence). The CDR3 runs 23 residues. CDR3 DNA sequence: TGTGCCAGCAGTTTATACACCACGGGAACACTAGCGGGAGGCCCGGGGAGCACAGATACGCAGTATTTT. As protein: CASSLYTTGTLAGGPGSTDTQYF.